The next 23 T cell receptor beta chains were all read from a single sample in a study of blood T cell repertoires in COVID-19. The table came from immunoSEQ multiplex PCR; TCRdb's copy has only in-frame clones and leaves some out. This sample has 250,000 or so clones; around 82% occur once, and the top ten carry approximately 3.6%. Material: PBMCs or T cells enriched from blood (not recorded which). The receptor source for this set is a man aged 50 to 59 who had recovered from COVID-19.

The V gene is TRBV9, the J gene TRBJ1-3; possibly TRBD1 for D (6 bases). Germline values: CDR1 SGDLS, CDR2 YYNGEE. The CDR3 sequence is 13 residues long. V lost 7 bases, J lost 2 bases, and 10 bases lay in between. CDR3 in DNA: TGTGCCAGCGCAGGGGCTCCTGGAAACACCATATATTTT. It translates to CASAGAPGNTIYF.

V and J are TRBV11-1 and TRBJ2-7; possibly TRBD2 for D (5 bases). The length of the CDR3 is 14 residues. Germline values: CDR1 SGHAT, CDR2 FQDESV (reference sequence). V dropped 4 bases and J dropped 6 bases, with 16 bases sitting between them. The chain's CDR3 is CASSWRSSVTEQYF. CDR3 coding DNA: TGTGCCAGCAGCTGGAGGAGCTCCGTTACCGAGCAGTACTTC. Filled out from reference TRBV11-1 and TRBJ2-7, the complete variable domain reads EAEVAQSPRYKITEKSQAVAFWCDPISGHATLYWYRQILGQGPELLVQFQDESVVDDSQLPKDRFSAERLKGVDSTLKIQPAELGDSAMYLCASSWRSSVTEQYFGPGTRLTVT.

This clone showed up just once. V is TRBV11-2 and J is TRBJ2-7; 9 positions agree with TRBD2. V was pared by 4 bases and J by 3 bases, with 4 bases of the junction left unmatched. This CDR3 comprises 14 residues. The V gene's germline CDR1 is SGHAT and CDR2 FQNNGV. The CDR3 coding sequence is TGTGCCAGCAGCTCGTTTAGCGGGGGCTACGAGCAGTACTTC. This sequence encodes CASSSFSGGYEQYF.

This CDR3 reads CASSTPSEQYF. The CDR3 DNA reads as TGTGCCAGTAGTACTCCGAGTGAGCAGTACTTC. V gene TRBV19 combines with J gene TRBJ2-7, with unresolved D. Germline-derived CDR1 and CDR2 are LNHDA and SQIVND (reference sequence). Trimming removed 4 bases from V and 7 bases from J, with 8 bases in between. The CDR3 contains 11 residues.

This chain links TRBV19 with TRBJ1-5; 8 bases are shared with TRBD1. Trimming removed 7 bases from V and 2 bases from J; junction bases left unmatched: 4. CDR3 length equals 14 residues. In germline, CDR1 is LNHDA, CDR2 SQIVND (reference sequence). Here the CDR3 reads CASTPTGGNQPQHF. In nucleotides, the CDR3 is TGTGCCAGTACCCCGACAGGGGGCAATCAGCCCCAGCATTTT.

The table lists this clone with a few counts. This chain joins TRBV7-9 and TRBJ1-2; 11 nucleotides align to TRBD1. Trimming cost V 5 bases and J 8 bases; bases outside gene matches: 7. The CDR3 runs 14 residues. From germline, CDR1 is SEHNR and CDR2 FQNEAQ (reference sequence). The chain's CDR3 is CASSLGQGAMGYTF. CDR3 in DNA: TGTGCCAGCAGCCTAGGACAGGGGGCGATGGGCTACACCTTC. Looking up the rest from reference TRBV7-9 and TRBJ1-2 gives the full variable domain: DTGVSQNPRHKITKRGQNVTFRCDPISEHNRLYWYRQTLGQGPEFLTYFQNEAQLEKSRLLSDRFSAERPKGSFSTLEIQRTEQGDSAMYLCASSLGQGAMGYTFGSGTRLTVV.

CDR3 DNA sequence: TGCGCCACCACAAGAGACAGGCTCGATGCGAACACTGAAGCTTTCTTT. It codes for CATTRDRLDANTEAFF. This chain uses TRBV5-1 with TRBJ1-1, with TRBD1 as a possible D gene (6 bases). Deletions cut 9 bases from V and 1 base from J, with 22 bases between. Germline loops: CDR1 SGHRS, CDR2 YFSETQ. This CDR3 is built from 16 residues.

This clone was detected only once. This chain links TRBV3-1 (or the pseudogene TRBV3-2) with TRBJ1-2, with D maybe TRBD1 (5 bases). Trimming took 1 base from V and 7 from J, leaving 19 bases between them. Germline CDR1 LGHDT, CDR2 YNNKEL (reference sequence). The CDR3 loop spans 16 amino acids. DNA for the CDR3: TGTGCCAGCAGCCAAGCCCTCAGGGCCTCGAGGAGTGGCTACACCTTC. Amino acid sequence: CASSQALRASRSGYTF.

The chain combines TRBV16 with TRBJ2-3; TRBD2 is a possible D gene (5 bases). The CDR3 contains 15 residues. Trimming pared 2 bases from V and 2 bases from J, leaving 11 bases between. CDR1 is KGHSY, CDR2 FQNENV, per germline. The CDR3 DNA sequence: TGTGCCAGCAGCCAAGCGGCCGGGAACACAGATACGCAGTATTTT. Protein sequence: CASSQAAGNTDTQYF.

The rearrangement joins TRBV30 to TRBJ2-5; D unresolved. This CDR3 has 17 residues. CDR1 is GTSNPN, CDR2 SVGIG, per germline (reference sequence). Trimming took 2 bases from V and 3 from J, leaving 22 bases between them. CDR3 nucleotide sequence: TGTGCCTGGAGTAACTTCCTCCCAGGTTGGTCTAAAGAGACCCAGTACTTC. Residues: CAWSNFLPGWSKETQYF.

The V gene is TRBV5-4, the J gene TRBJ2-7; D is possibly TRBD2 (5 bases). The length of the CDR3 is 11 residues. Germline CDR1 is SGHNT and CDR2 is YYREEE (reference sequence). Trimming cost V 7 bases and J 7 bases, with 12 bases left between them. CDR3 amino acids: CASRLAEEQYF. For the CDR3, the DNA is TGTGCCAGCCGGCTAGCAGAAGAGCAGTACTTC.

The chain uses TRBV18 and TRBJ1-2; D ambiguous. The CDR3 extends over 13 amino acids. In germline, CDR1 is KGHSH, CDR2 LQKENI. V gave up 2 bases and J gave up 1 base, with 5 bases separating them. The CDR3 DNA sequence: TGTGCCAGCTCACCAGAGGGTAACTATGGCTACACCTTC. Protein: CASSPEGNYGYTF.

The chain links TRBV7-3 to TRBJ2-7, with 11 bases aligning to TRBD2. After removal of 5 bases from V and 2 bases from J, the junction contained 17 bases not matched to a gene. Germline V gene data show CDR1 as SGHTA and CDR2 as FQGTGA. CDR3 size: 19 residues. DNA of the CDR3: TGTGCCAGCAGCGCAAAACCCCCCTCGACTAGCGGGACGCCCTACGAGCAGTACTTC. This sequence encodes CASSAKPPSTSGTPYEQYF.

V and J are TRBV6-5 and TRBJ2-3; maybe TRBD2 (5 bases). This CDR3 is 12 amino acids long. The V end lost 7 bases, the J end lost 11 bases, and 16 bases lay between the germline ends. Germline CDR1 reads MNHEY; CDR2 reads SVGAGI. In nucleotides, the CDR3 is TGTGCCAGCAACCAAGCGGATCTGAGGCAGTATTTT. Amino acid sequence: CASNQADLRQYF.

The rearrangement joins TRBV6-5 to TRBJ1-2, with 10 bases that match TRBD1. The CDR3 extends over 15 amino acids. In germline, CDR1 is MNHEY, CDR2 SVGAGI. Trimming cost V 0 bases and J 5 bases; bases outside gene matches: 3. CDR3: CASSYSGTGEYGYTF. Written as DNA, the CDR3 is TGTGCCAGCAGTTACTCGGGGACAGGGGAATATGGCTACACCTTC.

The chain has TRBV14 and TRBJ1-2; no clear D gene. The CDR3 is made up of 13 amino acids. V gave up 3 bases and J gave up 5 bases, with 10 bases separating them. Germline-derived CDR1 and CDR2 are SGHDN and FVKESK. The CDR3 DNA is TGTGCCAGCAGCCAGGACTACGGGTATGGCTACACCTTC. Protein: CASSQDYGYGYTF. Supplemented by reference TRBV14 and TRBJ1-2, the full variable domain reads EAGVTQFPSHSVIEKGQTVTLRCDPISGHDNLYWYRRVMGKEIKFLLHFVKESKQDESGMPNNRFLAERTGGTYSTLKVQPAELEDSGVYFCASSQDYGYGYTFGSGTRLTVV.

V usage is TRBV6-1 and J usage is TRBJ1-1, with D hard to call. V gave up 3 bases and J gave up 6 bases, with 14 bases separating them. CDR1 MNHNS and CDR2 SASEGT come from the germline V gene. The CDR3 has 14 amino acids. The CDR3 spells CASSDNTGRAEAFF. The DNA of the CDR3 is TGTGCCAGCAGTGACAATACGGGTCGGGCTGAAGCTTTCTTT.

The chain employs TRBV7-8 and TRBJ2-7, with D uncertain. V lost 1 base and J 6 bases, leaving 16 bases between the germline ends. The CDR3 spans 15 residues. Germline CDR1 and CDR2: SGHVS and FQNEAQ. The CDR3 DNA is TGTGCCAGCAGCTTAGACAGTGAAACAGATTTCGAGCAGTACTTC. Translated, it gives CASSLDSETDFEQYF.

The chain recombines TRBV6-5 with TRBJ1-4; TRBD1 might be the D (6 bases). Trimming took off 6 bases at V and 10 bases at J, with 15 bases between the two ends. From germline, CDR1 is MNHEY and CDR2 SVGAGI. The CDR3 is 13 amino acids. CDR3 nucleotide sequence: TGTGCCAGCAGCCAGGGACAAAGACGAAAACTGTTTTTT. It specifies CASSQGQRRKLFF.

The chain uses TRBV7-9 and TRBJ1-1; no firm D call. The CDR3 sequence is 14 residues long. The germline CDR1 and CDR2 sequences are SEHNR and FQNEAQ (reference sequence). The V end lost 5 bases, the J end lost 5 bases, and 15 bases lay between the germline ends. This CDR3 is CASSARRGETEAFF. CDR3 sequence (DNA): TGTGCCAGCAGCGCCAGGCGGGGAGAGACTGAAGCTTTCTTT.

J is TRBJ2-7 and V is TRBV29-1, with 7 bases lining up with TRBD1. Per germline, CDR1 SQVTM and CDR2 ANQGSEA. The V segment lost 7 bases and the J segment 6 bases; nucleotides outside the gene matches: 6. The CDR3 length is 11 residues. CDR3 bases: TGCAGCGCCCGACAGGGCGGCGAGCAGTACTTC. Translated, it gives CSARQGGEQYF.

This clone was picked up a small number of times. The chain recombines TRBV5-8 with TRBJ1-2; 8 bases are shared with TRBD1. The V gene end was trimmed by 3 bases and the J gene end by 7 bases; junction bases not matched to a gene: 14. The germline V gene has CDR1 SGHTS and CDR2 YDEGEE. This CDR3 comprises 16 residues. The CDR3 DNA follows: TGTGCCAGCAGCTCTGACCGGGACAGGATTCGTAGTGGCTACACCTTC. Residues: CASSSDRDRIRSGYTF.

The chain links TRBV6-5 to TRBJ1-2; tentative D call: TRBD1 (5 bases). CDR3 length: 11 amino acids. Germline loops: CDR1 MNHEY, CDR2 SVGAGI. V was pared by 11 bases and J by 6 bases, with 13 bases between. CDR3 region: CAAGGSDGYTF. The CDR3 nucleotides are TGTGCCGCCGGGGGGTCCGATGGCTACACCTTC.